These T cell receptor beta chains were read from a single sample in a study of post-analysis software for immune sequencing data. TCRdb independently ran MiXCR on the PCR reads; one entry per CDR3 protein. The sample holds 750,000 to 950,000 distinct CDR3 sequences, 46% seen once. The sample consisted of blood. The source of these receptors is a girl aged 5-17 years with multiple sclerosis. Each CDR3 is given with its conserved first and last residue. The order of the fields is J gene, V gene, CDR3 protein.

TRBJ2-3 | TRBV9 | CASTTGTSGSKQYF
TRBJ2-5 | TRBV29-1 | CSGTGTSGIGETQYF
TRBJ2-7 | TRBV27 | CASSLSGRLSYEQYF
TRBJ2-7 | TRBV27 | CASSLRAGANYEQYF
TRBJ2-4 | TRBV3-1 | CASSQVRVAGTTREQYF
TRBJ2-7 | TRBV7-8 | CASSFDMGQVWSQYF
TRBJ2-1 | TRBV28 | CASSFQPPRESHNEQFF
TRBJ2-1 | TRBV28 | CASLVSAGGYNEQFF
TRBJ2-3 | TRBV28 | CASSPSPWREGRHTQYF
TRBJ2-6 | TRBV5-6 | CASTGTPVRSGANVLTF
TRBJ2-1 | TRBV10-2 | CASSEFPRNEQFF
- | TRBV20-1 | CSARQGRETQYF
TRBJ2-5 | TRBV11-1 | CASSRLTRGEETQYF
TRBJ2-1 | TRBV6-1 | CASSDGTRRDFTGEQFF
TRBJ2-7 | TRBV7-9 | CASSYRISYEQYF
TRBJ1-1 | TRBV20-1 | CSATRTGGQLNTEAFF
TRBJ1-1 | TRBV3-1 | CASTDMNTEAFF
- | TRBV3-1 | CASSQEITGPQETQYF
TRBJ2-3 | TRBV4-3 | CASSQGGTGLTDTQYF
TRBJ2-7 | TRBV20-1 | CSAIRTRSSYEQYF
TRBJ2-5 | TRBV29-1 | CSARPEGKETQYF
TRBJ2-7 | TRBV10-3 | CAIKRGGSHDQQYF
TRBJ2-1 | TRBV12-3/TRBV12-4 | CASTPSGKGNEQFF
TRBJ2-3 | TRBV20-1 | CSAPGVAINTDTQYF
TRBJ1-2 | TRBV12-3/TRBV12-4 | CASLARRQGTYGYTF
TRBJ2-1 | TRBV9 | CASSGSPYNEQFF
TRBJ1-3 | TRBV12-3/TRBV12-4 | CASSTWEISGNTIYF
TRBJ2-3 | TRBV27 | CASSLSSLSTDTQYF
TRBJ2-5 | TRBV4-1 | CASSQEASGTGETQYF
TRBJ2-7 | TRBV28 | CASRLAPYEQYF
TRBJ2-7 | TRBV20-1 | CSARDGRSYEQYF
TRBJ2-7 | TRBV6-5 | CASSYRGPYEQYF
TRBJ1-2 | TRBV7-9 | CASSLAGHIYGYTF
TRBJ2-1 | TRBV5-1 | CASSRDGGAYNEQFF
TRBJ2-7 | TRBV12-3/TRBV12-4 | CASSVTGARYEQYF
TRBJ2-7 | TRBV7-6 | CASSLETSYEQYF
TRBJ2-1 | TRBV24-1 | CATSERGVSYNEQFF
TRBJ2-2 | TRBV9 | CASSTRGTVTGELFF
TRBJ2-1 | TRBV4-2 | CASSQEYEQFF
TRBJ1-5 | TRBV24-1 | CATSDPPDNQPQHF
TRBJ2-3 | TRBV6-1 | CASSELVGATDTQYF
TRBJ2-5 | TRBV12-3/TRBV12-4 | CASSRATGRLSNEQYF
TRBJ2-5 | TRBV12-3/TRBV12-4 | CASSLMGRQTQYF
TRBJ2-5 | TRBV19 | CASSPNREGETQYF
TRBJ1-2 | TRBV29-1 | CSVDGSSGLHGYTF
TRBJ1-2 | TRBV9 | CASSVGGDSTDRNYGYTF
TRBJ2-7 | TRBV4-3 | CASSQAQDTSYEQYF
TRBJ2-3 | TRBV7-2 | CASSLDWLAPDTQYF